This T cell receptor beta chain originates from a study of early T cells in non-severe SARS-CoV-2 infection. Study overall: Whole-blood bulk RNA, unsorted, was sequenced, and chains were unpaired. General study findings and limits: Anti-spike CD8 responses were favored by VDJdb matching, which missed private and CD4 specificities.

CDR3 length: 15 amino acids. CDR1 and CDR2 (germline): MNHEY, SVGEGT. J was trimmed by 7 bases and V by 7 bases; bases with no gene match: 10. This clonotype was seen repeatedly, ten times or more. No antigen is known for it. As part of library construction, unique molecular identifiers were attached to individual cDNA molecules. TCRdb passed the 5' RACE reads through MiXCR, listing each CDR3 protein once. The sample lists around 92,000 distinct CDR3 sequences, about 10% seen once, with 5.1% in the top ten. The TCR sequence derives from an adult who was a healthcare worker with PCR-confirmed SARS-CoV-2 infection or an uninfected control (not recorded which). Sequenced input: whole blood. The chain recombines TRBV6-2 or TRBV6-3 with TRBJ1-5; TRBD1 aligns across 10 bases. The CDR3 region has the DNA TGTGCCAGCACTAGGACTCGGACAGGGGGGCAGCCCCAGCATTTT. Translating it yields CASTRTRTGGQPQHF.